This paragraph covers one T cell receptor (beta chain) sequence. The antigen remains undetermined. Looked up from germline, CDR1 is SGHAT and CDR2 is FQNNGV. Trimming took 5 bases from V and 5 from J; bases not matched to a gene: 6. CDR3 length equals 14 residues. Before the COVID-19 pandemic, during about 2011-2019, CD4+ T cells were taken from unexposed donors. After roughly ten days of culture, CD4+ T cells were isolated. The data belong to a study of CD4 T cells in relation to SARS-CoV-2 and coronaviruses. The overall study: Shared crossreactive spike epitopes were mapped to their HLA restriction.

Libraries were prepared by immunoSEQ multiplex PCR; TCRdb keeps only in-frame clonotypes and omits some of them. Found here are under 25,000 clones, 60% to 80% of them singletons; the top ten hold more than 15%. The clonotype was recovered from a human donor in good health. Sequencing was carried out using CD4+ T cells from PBMCs, cultured in vitro. The rearrangement links TRBV11-2 to TRBJ1-1; 9 bases map to TRBD1. For the CDR3, the DNA is TGTGCCAGCAGCGAACAGGGGGCAAGGACTGAAGCTTTCTTT. Protein product: CASSEQGARTEAFF.